Below, 32 T cell receptor beta chains from the same sample are listed, as sequenced in a study of T cell responses to AZD1222 COVID-19 vaccine (TCRdb year 2021). The sample's time point label, decoded: baseline before first vaccination. The library was built by means of the immunoSEQ multiplex PCR assay. The source is immuneACCESS, and TCRdb retained only in-frame sequences with V and J called. Part of the clones is not carried over; for the studies checked, unresolved V genes explain less than half of this, and the remainder is unexplained. The sample profile shows 70,000 to 85,000 clones; roughly 85% of them were found once. The ten largest clonotypes hold about 2.4% of the sample. The sample here was peripheral blood, taken on day 0 of AZD1222 vaccination. The receptors were sampled from an adult in good health.

The J gene is TRBJ1-1, the V gene TRBV9; TRBD1 agrees at 7 bases. Losses at the gene ends were 3 bases for V and 11 bases for J; bases not matched to a gene: 4. The germline gives CDR1 SGDLS, CDR2 YYNGEE. The CDR3 loop spans 11 amino acids. CDR3 nucleotide sequence: TGTGCCAGCAGCGGAATCAGGGGGGCTTTCTTT. This translates into CASSGIRGAFF. Filled out from reference TRBV9 and TRBJ1-1, the complete variable domain reads DSGVTQTPKHLITATGQRVTLRCSPRSGDLSVYWYQQSLDQGLQFLIQYYNGEERAKGNILERFSAQQFPDLHSELNLSSLELGDSALYFCASSGIRGAFFGQGTRLTVV.

This clone was recorded once. The chain carries TRBV27 and TRBJ1-3, with D perhaps matching TRBD1 (5 bases). CDR1 and CDR2 (germline): MNHEY, SMNVEV (reference sequence). The CDR3 runs 14 residues. The V end was cut by 5 bases, the J end by 0 bases, with 8 bases between. In DNA form, the CDR3 reads TGTGCCAGCAGTCGCAGGGTCTCTGGAAACACCATATATTTT. It encodes CASSRRVSGNTIYF.

This clone was observed a single time. This sequence joins TRBV5-1 and TRBJ2-7; TRBD2 is a possible D gene (5 bases). Germline V CDR1 and CDR2: SGHRS, YFSETQ. Trimming took 1 base from V and 2 from J, leaving 13 bases between them. The CDR3 has 15 amino acids. DNA for the CDR3: TGCGCCAGCAGCTTGAGTCCGGGGATTACCTACGAGCAGTACTTC. It codes for CASSLSPGITYEQYF.

This sequence joins TRBV12-3 or TRBV12-4 and TRBJ1-1; a possible D gene is TRBD1 (5 bases). V lost 6 bases, J lost 6 bases, and 14 bases lay in between. This CDR3 has 13 residues. The CDR3 nucleotides read TGTGCCAGCAGGCAGGTGGGGGTTGCTGAAGCTTTCTTT. Residues: CASRQVGVAEAFF.

The chain couples TRBV12-3 or TRBV12-4 to TRBJ2-7; D ambiguous. The V gene lost 7 bases and the J gene lost 3 bases, with 13 bases spanning the gap. The CDR3 contains 13 residues. CDR3 residues: CASKTNTGYEQYF. CDR3 DNA sequence: TGTGCCAGCAAGACCAACACCGGCTACGAGCAGTACTTC.

V and J are TRBV7-9 and TRBJ1-1, with D perhaps matching TRBD1 (5 bases). Germline values: CDR1 SEHNR, CDR2 FQNEAQ (reference sequence). CDR3 length: 18 residues. The V end lost 1 base, the J end lost 4 bases, and 22 bases lay between the germline ends. The CDR3: CASSLGGRSSFEGTEAFF. CDR3 DNA: TGTGCCAGCAGCTTAGGGGGCAGGAGTAGTTTCGAGGGCACTGAAGCTTTCTTT.

The V call is TRBV20-1, the J call TRBJ2-1; D ambiguous. The germline V gene has CDR1 DFQATT and CDR2 SNEGSKA (reference sequence). The CDR3 has 11 residues. Deletions cut 3 bases from V and 6 bases from J, with 6 bases between. CDR3 in amino acids: CSASGSNEQFF. The CDR3, as DNA: TGCAGTGCTAGCGGATCCAATGAGCAGTTCTTC.

The table lists this clone with a count of one. This chain links TRBV27 with TRBJ1-2; the match to TRBD1 covers 9 bases. CDR1 MNHEY and CDR2 SMNVEV come from the germline V gene (reference sequence). The CDR3 has 14 residues. Losses at the gene ends were 3 bases for V and 3 bases for J; bases not matched to a gene: 2. CDR3 bases: TGTGCCAGCAGTTTGACAGGGGGGCACTATGGCTACACCTTC. It yields the protein CASSLTGGHYGYTF.

This sequence joins TRBV11-2 and TRBJ1-6, with 8 nucleotides matching TRBD1. V shed 2 bases, J shed 5 bases, and the junction held 2 bases outside the gene matches. CDR3 length: 15 amino acids. Per the germline V gene, CDR1 is SGHAT and CDR2 is FQNNGV. The CDR3 sequence: CASSLTGGHNSPLHF. Here the CDR3 DNA reads TGTGCCAGCAGCTTAACAGGGGGACATAATTCACCCCTCCACTTT. Combining the CDR3 with reference TRBV11-2 and TRBJ1-6 gives the whole variable domain EAGVAQSPRYKIIEKRQSVAFWCNPISGHATLYWYQQILGQGPKLLIQFQNNGVVDDSQLPKDRFSAERLKGVDSTLKIQPAKLEDSAVYLCASSLTGGHNSPLHFGNGTRLTVT.

The gene calls are TRBV19 and TRBJ2-2, with TRBD2 matching over 9 bases. In germline, CDR1 is LNHDA, CDR2 SQIVND (reference sequence). J was trimmed by 3 bases and V by 8 bases; bases with no gene match: 4. This CDR3 contains 14 residues. CDR3 DNA sequence: TGTGCCAGTCGGCGGGGGGGACACACCGGGGAGCTGTTTTTT. Translated: CASRRGGHTGELFF.

The rearrangement uses TRBV29-1 and TRBJ2-7; possibly TRBD2 for D (5 bases). This CDR3 has 14 amino acids. The ends were cut back, 7 bases at V and 0 bases at J, with 16 bases in the middle. Per the germline V gene, CDR1 is SQVTM and CDR2 is ANQGSEA. This CDR3 is CSALTGRDSYEQYF. CDR3 DNA sequence: TGCAGCGCCCTCACGGGGAGAGACTCCTACGAGCAGTACTTC.

The J gene is TRBJ2-5, the V gene TRBV14; no reliable D call. The CDR3 totals 16 residues. Germline loops: CDR1 SGHDN, CDR2 FVKESK. V lost 0 bases and J 0 bases, leaving 11 bases between the germline ends. The CDR3, as DNA: TGTGCCAGCAGCCAAGACCTATCCGAGTACCAAGAGACCCAGTACTTC. Translating it yields CASSQDLSEYQETQYF.

This chain connects TRBV12-3 or TRBV12-4 to TRBJ1-1; D call uncertain. Trimming left V 5 bases short and J 4 bases short, with 11 bases between. The CDR3 runs 13 residues. CDR3 in DNA: TGTGCCAGCAGTGGAGACACCATCACTGAAGCTTTCTTT. It is translated as CASSGDTITEAFF.

The chain is built from TRBV7-2 and TRBJ2-1, with D unclear. The V gene lost 2 bases and the J gene lost 4 bases, with 15 bases spanning the gap. CDR3 length: 16 amino acids. CDR1 and CDR2 from the germline V gene are SGHTA and FQGNSA. Written as DNA, the CDR3 is TGTGCCAGCAGCTTACCACAGCCGAGGCAATACAATGAGCAGTTCTTC. It is translated as CASSLPQPRQYNEQFF.

The V gene is TRBV7-2, the J gene TRBJ1-5, with TRBD1 identical over 10 bases. In germline, CDR1 is SGHTA, CDR2 FQGNSA. CDR3 size: 16 residues. Trimming cost V 5 bases and J 3 bases; bases outside gene matches: 7. Here the CDR3 DNA reads TGTGCCAGCAGCATAACCGGGACAGGGGACAATCAGCCCCAGCATTTT. Translated, it gives CASSITGTGDNQPQHF.

J is TRBJ1-1 and V is TRBV7-3, with a tentative D call TRBD1 (5 bases). The germline V and J ends were trimmed by 9 bases and 4 bases, with 15 bases remaining between them. CDR1 SGHTA and CDR2 FQGTGA come from the germline V gene. There are 13 residues in the CDR3. The CDR3 coding sequence is TGTGCCAGTCTGAGGGGAGTGGGCACTGAAGCTTTCTTT. Its translation is CASLRGVGTEAFF.

The chain combines TRBV11-3 with TRBJ2-1; maybe TRBD2 (5 bases). The CDR3 contains 14 residues. Trimming removed 5 bases from V and 9 bases from J, with 17 bases in between. CDR1 and CDR2 (germline): SGHNT, YENEEA. The CDR3: CASSLGLPRVEQFF. The CDR3 nucleotides are TGTGCCAGCAGCCTCGGACTCCCCCGGGTTGAGCAGTTCTTC. The variable domain in full, with the rest retrieved from reference TRBV11-3 and TRBJ2-1, is EAGVVQSPRYKIIEKKQPVAFWCNPISGHNTLYWYLQNLGQGPELLIRYENEEAVDDSQLPKDRFSAERLKGVDSTLKIQPAELGDSAVYLCASSLGLPRVEQFFGPGTRLTVL.

The CDR3 is CAWSVQGYEQYF. The DNA for the CDR3 is TGTGCCTGGAGTGTGCAGGGCTACGAGCAGTACTTC. The V gene is TRBV30, the J gene TRBJ2-7, with a possible D match to TRBD1 (5 bases). Germline-derived CDR1 and CDR2 are GTSNPN and SVGIG (reference sequence). The CDR3 runs 12 residues. V lost 0 bases and J 3 bases, leaving 6 bases between the germline ends.

This chain connects TRBV7-9 to TRBJ2-7; TRBD1 matches at 8 bases. The junction had 23 bases not matched to a gene; V was cut back by 4 bases and J by 6 bases. Germline V gene data show CDR1 as SEHNR and CDR2 as FQNEAQ (reference sequence). CDR3 length: 19 residues. CDR3 DNA sequence: TGTGCCAGCAGCTCAGCCCGGGACAGGAACGGCCAGTTACAGGTCGAGCAGTACTTC. It yields the protein CASSSARDRNGQLQVEQYF. Variable domain in full (rest from reference TRBV7-9 and TRBJ2-7): DTGVSQNPRHKITKRGQNVTFRCDPISEHNRLYWYRQTLGQGPEFLTYFQNEAQLEKSRLLSDRFSAERPKGSFSTLEIQRTEQGDSAMYLCASSSARDRNGQLQVEQYFGPGTRLTVT.

In this sample, this clone turned up a few times. The chain is built from TRBV30 and TRBJ2-7; 8 bases fit TRBD2. CDR3 length equals 10 residues. Trimming removed 5 bases from V and 7 bases from J; junction bases left unmatched: 1. CDR1 and CDR2 (germline): GTSNPN, SVGIG (reference sequence). The CDR3 loop is CAWSGGEQYF. CDR3 DNA: TGTGCCTGGTCGGGGGGGGAGCAGTACTTC.

This clone was seen more than once but under ten times. CDR3 protein: CAWSVSGGRSHEQYF. The CDR3 DNA reads as TGTGCCTGGAGTGTATCGGGCGGGAGGAGTCACGAGCAGTACTTC. The chain uses TRBV30 and TRBJ2-7; TRBD2 matches at 8 bases. The CDR3 extends over 15 amino acids. Germline trimming cut 0 bases from V and 5 bases from J; bases unmatched to any gene: 9. Germline CDR1 and CDR2: GTSNPN and SVGIG (reference sequence).

This sequence joins TRBV19 and TRBJ2-3; D unresolved. Germline loops: CDR1 LNHDA, CDR2 SQIVND (reference sequence). This CDR3 has 16 residues. The germline V and J ends were trimmed by 7 bases and 0 bases, with 17 bases remaining between them. For the CDR3, the DNA is TGTGCCAGTACCCCCGGTCGAGCCCGTAGCACAGATACGCAGTATTTT. Amino acids: CASTPGRARSTDTQYF.

V gene TRBV7-6 combines with J gene TRBJ2-3; TRBD1 matches 8 bases. The germline CDR1 and CDR2 sequences are SGHVS and FNYEAQ. The CDR3 runs to 15 residues. Unmatched junction bases numbered 8, after V lost 5 bases and J lost 4 bases. The CDR3 sequence is CASSGWDRLSDTQYF. The CDR3 DNA sequence: TGTGCCAGCAGCGGCTGGGACAGGTTATCAGATACGCAGTATTTT.

The chain has TRBV7-9 and TRBJ1-1, with D hard to call. This CDR3 comprises 12 residues. Trimming pared 3 bases from V and 4 bases from J, leaving 6 bases between. CDR1 is SEHNR, CDR2 FQNEAQ, per germline (reference sequence). This chain's CDR3 is CASSFEVTEAFF. In nucleotides, the CDR3 is TGTGCCAGCAGCTTCGAAGTCACTGAAGCTTTCTTT.

The chain carries TRBV5-8 and TRBJ2-3; 12 nucleotides line up with TRBD1. CDR3 size: 15 residues. With 4 bases clipped from V and 4 bases from J, the junction kept 4 bases outside the gene matches. Per germline, CDR1 SGHTS and CDR2 YDEGEE. The CDR3 reads CASSGGTGGADTQYF. The CDR3 DNA is TGTGCCAGCAGCGGCGGGACAGGGGGCGCAGATACGCAGTATTTT.

This chain links TRBV28 with TRBJ1-1; D call uncertain. Germline CDR1 MDHEN, CDR2 SYDVKM. This CDR3 has 15 residues. V was pared by 6 bases and J by 2 bases, with 16 bases between. This CDR3 is CASSVPRHFNTEAFF. CDR3 nucleotides: TGTGCCAGCAGCGTGCCGCGCCATTTCAACACTGAAGCTTTCTTT.

This sequence joins TRBV6-5 and TRBJ1-5; 7 bases match TRBD1. CDR1 is MNHEY, CDR2 SVGAGI, per germline. This CDR3 comprises 14 residues. Trimming removed 2 bases from V and 7 bases from J; junction bases left unmatched: 5. The CDR3 bases are TGTGCCAGCAGTTACGGGGCAGGGGGGCAGCCCCAGCATTTT. Residues: CASSYGAGGQPQHF.

V is TRBV5-4 and J is TRBJ2-7; 15 bases fit TRBD2. In germline, CDR1 is SGHNT, CDR2 YYREEE (reference sequence). The CDR3 runs 15 residues. Trimming cost V 4 bases and J 4 bases; bases outside gene matches: 3. The CDR3 bases are TGTGCCAGCAGCGCGGGACTAGCGGGAGGATACGAGCAGTACTTC. Its protein product is CASSAGLAGGYEQYF.

This sequence joins TRBV5-4 and TRBJ1-2, with 7 positions matching TRBD1. The J segment lost 7 bases and the V segment lost 5 bases, leaving 8 bases of the junction unmatched. The germline V gene encodes CDR1 SGHNT and CDR2 YYREEE (reference sequence). This CDR3 comprises 13 residues. The CDR3 loop is CASRPTGESGYTF. CDR3 DNA sequence: TGTGCCAGCAGACCCACAGGGGAAAGTGGCTACACCTTC.

There are a few counts of this clone. Written as DNA, the CDR3 is TGTGCCAGCAGTCGGGACAGGGGAGGCACCGGGGAGCTGTTTTTT. Amino acid sequence: CASSRDRGGTGELFF. The chain combines TRBV7-2 with TRBJ2-2; 10 nucleotides line up with TRBD1. Germline loops: CDR1 SGHTA, CDR2 FQGNSA. V was clipped by 6 bases and J by 4 bases; unmatched bases: 5. The CDR3 has 15 amino acids.

The V call is TRBV10-3, the J call TRBJ2-1; D might be TRBD2 (6 bases). The germline V gene encodes CDR1 ENHRY and CDR2 SYGVKD. The V end lost 11 bases, the J end lost 5 bases, and 13 bases lay between the germline ends. The CDR3 length is 12 residues. In DNA, the CDR3 is TGTGCCGCCGGCGGGGCTCACAATGAGCAGTTCTTC. Translated, it gives CAAGGAHNEQFF.

The gene calls are TRBV2 and TRBJ2-1; 10 bases agree with TRBD2. V shed 6 bases, J shed 6 bases, and the junction held 8 bases outside the gene matches. The CDR3 contains 15 residues. CDR1 SNHLY and CDR2 FYNNEI come from the germline V gene. CDR3 amino acids: CASSPTGTSANEQFF. CDR3 bases: TGTGCCAGCAGCCCTACCGGGACTAGCGCCAATGAGCAGTTCTTC.